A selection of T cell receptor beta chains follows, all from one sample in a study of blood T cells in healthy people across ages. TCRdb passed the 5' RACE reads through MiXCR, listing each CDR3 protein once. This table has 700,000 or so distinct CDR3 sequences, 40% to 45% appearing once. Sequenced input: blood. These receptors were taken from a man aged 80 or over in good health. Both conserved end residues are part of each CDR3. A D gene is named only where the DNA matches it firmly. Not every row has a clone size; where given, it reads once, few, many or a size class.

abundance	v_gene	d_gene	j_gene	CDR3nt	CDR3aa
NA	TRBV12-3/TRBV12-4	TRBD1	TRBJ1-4	TGTGCCAGCAGTCCCCAGGGACAGGGATTTGGTAAACTGTTTTTT	CASSPQGQGFGKLFF
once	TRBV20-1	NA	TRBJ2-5	TGTAGTGCTATTATGGGGGGCGGGAATGAGCAGTACTTC	CSAIMGGGNEQYF
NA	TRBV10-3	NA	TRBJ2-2	TGTGCCATCAGTGGTAATGGGCAGATGAACACCGGGGAGCTGTTTTTT	CAISGNGQMNTGELFF
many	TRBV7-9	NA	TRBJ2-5	TGTGCCAGCAGCTTAGCCGACCGGACCCAGTACTTC	CASSLADRTQYF
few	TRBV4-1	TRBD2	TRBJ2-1	TGCGCCAGCAGCTTGGGACTAGCGCAAGACTACAATGAGCAGTTCTTC	CASSLGLAQDYNEQFF
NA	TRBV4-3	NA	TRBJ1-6	TGCGCCGGCAGCCAAGAAGTTCGAGGGGCCAGCTATAATTCACCCCTCCACTTT	CAGSQEVRGASYNSPLHF
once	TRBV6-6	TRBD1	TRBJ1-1	TGTGCCAGCAGCTACGGGGACAGGGGTTCGACTGAAGCTTTCTTT	CASSYGDRGSTEAFF
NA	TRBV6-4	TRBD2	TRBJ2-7	TGTGCCAGCAGTGAAAGGGCGGGAGTTCCCCACGAGCAGTACTTC	CASSERAGVPHEQYF
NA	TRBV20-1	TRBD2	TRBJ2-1	TGCAGTGCAACTAGCGGGAGGTACAATGAGCAGTTCTTC	CSATSGRYNEQFF
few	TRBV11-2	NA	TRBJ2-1	TGTGCCAGCAGCTTAGTTTTCAATGAGCAGTTCTTC	CASSLVFNEQFF
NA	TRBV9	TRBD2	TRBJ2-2	TGTGCCAGCAGCGTAGGTGCGGGAGGGCCGACCGGGGAGCTGTTTTTT	CASSVGAGGPTGELFF
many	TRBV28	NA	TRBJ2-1	TGTGCCTCGGTCAGCAACAATGAGCAGTTCTTC	CASVSNNEQFF
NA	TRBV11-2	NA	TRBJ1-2	TGTGCCAGCAGCTTAGTCTCGACTAACTATGGCTACACCTTC	CASSLVSTNYGYTF
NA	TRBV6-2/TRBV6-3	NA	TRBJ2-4	TGTGCCAGCAGGGAGACTAGGCCCCCTTACAATGAGCAGTACTTC	CASRETRPPYNEQYF
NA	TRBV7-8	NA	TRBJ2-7	TGTGCCAGCAGCGAAACGGCACTTACCTACGAGCAGTACTTC	CASSETALTYEQYF
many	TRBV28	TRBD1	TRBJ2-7	TGTGCCAGCAGCTCGGGACAGTTACCCTACGAGCAGTACTTC	CASSSGQLPYEQYF
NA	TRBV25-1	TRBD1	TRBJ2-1	TGTGCCAGCAGTTTCGTGGGACAGGGTGTCAATGAGCAGTTCTTC	CASSFVGQGVNEQFF
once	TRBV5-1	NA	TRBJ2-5	TGCGCCAGCAGCGACGGGTCGGCGTACCAAGAGACCCAGTACTTC	CASSDGSAYQETQYF
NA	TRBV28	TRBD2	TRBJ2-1	TGTGCCAGCAGTTTGGCTGGCTCTAGCGGATACAATGAGCAGTTCTTC	CASSLAGSSGYNEQFF
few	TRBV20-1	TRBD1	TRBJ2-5	TGCAGTGCTGACAGGGAACAAGAGACCCAGTACTTC	CSADREQETQYF
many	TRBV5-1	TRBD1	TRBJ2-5	TGCGCCAGCAGCCGGGACAGCCAAGAGACCCAGTACTTC	CASSRDSQETQYF
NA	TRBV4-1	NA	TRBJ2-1	TGCGCCAGCAGCCATCCCAAAGGGGGCTCCTACAATGAGCAGTTCTTC	CASSHPKGGSYNEQFF
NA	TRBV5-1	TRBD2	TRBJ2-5	TGCGCCAACAGCTCAAGACTAGCGGGGGGACAAGAGACCCAGTACTTC	CANSSRLAGGQETQYF
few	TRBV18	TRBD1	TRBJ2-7	TGTGCCAGCGGGACAGGAGATTACAATGAGCAGTACTTC	CASGTGDYNEQYF
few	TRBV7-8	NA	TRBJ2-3	TGTGCCAGCAGCTCTGTCCCAGGGTCCAGCACAGATACGCAGTATTTT	CASSSVPGSSTDTQYF
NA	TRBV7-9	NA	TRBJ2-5	TGTGCCAGCAAATATGGGCCGGAGACCCAGTACTTC	CASKYGPETQYF
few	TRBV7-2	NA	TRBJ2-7	TGTGCCAGCAGCCTACGGGACGCACTGGGGGGCTACGAGCAGTACTTC	CASSLRDALGGYEQYF
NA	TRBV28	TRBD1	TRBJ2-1	TGTGCCAGCCTAGGACAGGGTAGGGATGAGCAGTTCTTC	CASLGQGRDEQFF
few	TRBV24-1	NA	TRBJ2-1	TGTGCCACCAGTGATTTATGGAACTACAATGAGCAGTTCTTC	CATSDLWNYNEQFF
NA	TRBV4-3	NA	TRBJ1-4	TGCGCCAGCAGCAAGAGGGGGTCTAATGAAAAACTGTTTTTT	CASSKRGSNEKLFF
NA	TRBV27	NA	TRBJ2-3	TGTGCCAGCAGTTCTTGGATAGGTTACACAGATACGCAGTATTTT	CASSSWIGYTDTQYF
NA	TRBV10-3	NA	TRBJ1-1	TGTGCCATCGGGGGGGACACTGAAGCTTTCTTT	CAIGGDTEAFF
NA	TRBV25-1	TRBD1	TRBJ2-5	TGTGCCAGCAGTGACCCCCCAGGACAGGGGAGGAAGACCCAGTACTTC	CASSDPPGQGRKTQYF
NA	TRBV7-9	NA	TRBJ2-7	TGTGCCAGCAGCCCTATCTACGAAGAGCAGTACTTC	CASSPIYEEQYF
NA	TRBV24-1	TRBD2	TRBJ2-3	TGTGCCACCAGTGCCCCGGGACTAGCGGGTTTTACAGATACGCAGTATTTT	CATSAPGLAGFTDTQYF
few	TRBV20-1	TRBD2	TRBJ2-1	TGCAGTGCTAGAGATAGCGGGAGGTCCTACAATGAGCAGTTCTTC	CSARDSGRSYNEQFF
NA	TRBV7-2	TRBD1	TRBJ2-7	TGTGCCAGCAGCCCACTCGGGACAGGGTTTTCTGGTGAGCAGTACTTC	CASSPLGTGFSGEQYF
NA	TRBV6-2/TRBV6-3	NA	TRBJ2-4	TGTGCCAGCAGTACCACAGGGCGGACGCTGTACTTC	CASSTTGRTLYF
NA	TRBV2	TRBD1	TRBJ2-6	TGTGCCAGCATATCTGGGACAGGGGACAAGAGGGCCAACGTCCTGACTTTC	CASISGTGDKRANVLTF
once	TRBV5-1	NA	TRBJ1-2	TGCGCCAGCAGCGATCGGGAACGGGGTGGCTACACCTTC	CASSDRERGGYTF
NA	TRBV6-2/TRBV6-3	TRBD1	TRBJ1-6	TGTGCCAGCAGTTACCAGGGGACAGGAAATTCACCCCTCCACTTT	CASSYQGTGNSPLHF
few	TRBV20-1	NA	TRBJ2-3	TGCAGTGCTTACTCCTTTAGCGGTACAGCGACAGATACGCAGTATTTT	CSAYSFSGTATDTQYF
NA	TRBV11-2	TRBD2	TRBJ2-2	TGTGCCAGCAGCTTGGGGGGACTAGCGGAAAACACCGGGGAGCTGTTTTTT	CASSLGGLAENTGELFF
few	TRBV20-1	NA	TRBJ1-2	TGCAGTGCTAGAGTTGGTTTAGCTAACTATGGCTACACCTTC	CSARVGLANYGYTF
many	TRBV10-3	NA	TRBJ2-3	TGTGCCATCAGTGAGGCGGGAGATACGCAGTATTTT	CAISEAGDTQYF
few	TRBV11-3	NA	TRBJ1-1	TGTGCCAGCAGCTTAAGTTCCATCACTGAAGCTTTCTTT	CASSLSSITEAFF
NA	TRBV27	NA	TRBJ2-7	TGTGCCAGCAGTTTAAGTGCAGCTCCCCACTACGAGCAGTACTTC	CASSLSAAPHYEQYF
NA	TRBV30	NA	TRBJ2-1	TGTGCCTGGAGCTACTGGAGAAGCAATGAGCAGTTCTTC	CAWSYWRSNEQFF
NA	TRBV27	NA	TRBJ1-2	TGTGCCAGCAGTCCAATCCGAGACACCCCCAACTATGGCTACACCTTC	CASSPIRDTPNYGYTF
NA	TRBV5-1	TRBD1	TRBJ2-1	TGCGCCAGCAGCACCGGACAGGGTCCCCGTGAGCAGTTCTTC	CASSTGQGPREQFF
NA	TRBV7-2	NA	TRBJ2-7	TGTGCCAGCAGCCAAGCACATTACTCCTACGAGCAGTACTTC	CASSQAHYSYEQYF
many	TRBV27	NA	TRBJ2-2	TGTGCCAGCAGCCCATCGGACACCGGGGAGCTGTTTTTT	CASSPSDTGELFF
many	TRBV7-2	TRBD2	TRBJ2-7	TGTGCCAGCAGCGCCCAGCGGGGGAGCTCCTACGAGCAGTACTTC	CASSAQRGSSYEQYF
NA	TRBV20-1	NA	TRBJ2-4	TGCAGTGCTATAACTGAGACCGAAAACAGTCAGTACTTC	CSAITETENSQYF
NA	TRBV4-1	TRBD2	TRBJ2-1	TGCGCCAGCAGCCAATTGAATAGCGGGAGATATGAGCAGTTCTTC	CASSQLNSGRYEQFF
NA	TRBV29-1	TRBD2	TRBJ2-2	TGCAGCGTGAACTTAGCGGGGGGGTGGATCACCGGGGAGTTGTTTTTT	CSVNLAGGWITGELFF
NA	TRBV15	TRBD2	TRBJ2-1	TGTGCCACCAGCAGAGAGATCGGGGCGGGGGACAATGAGCAGTTCTTC	CATSREIGAGDNEQFF
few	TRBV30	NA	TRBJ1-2	TGTGCCTGGAGTGTGGTTCGGGGATCCTCCTATGGCTACACCTTC	CAWSVVRGSSYGYTF
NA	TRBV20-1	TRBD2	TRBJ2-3	TGCAGTGCTAGGGAAGGACTAGCGGGAGTTACAGATACGCAGTATTTT	CSAREGLAGVTDTQYF
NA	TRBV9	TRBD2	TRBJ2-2	TGTGCCAGCAGCGTAGTCGGTAGCGGGAAGGTCACCGGGGAGCTGTTTTTT	CASSVVGSGKVTGELFF